This T cell receptor (beta chain) was recorded in a study of graft-versus-host responses after intestinal transplantation. Background on the study: The study gave all recipients anti-thymocyte globulin induction, then tacrolimus and steroids for 2 to 3 years.

General study findings and limits: Association was observed between peak circulating GvH clone levels and early post-transplant HvG declines. High graft-versus-host to host-versus-graft clonal ratios were seen in allografts of patients with graft-donor T cell macrochimerism.

About this clone itself: The target antigen is unknown.

Deletions cut 6 bases from V and 1 base from J, with 18 bases between. The CDR3 is 16 amino acids. In germline, CDR1 is MDHEN, CDR2 SYDVKM. Clones were sequenced by immunoSEQ multiplex PCR, and TCRdb holds only the in-frame ones, with some missing. The sample holds 80,000 to 100,000 clones, 75% to 95% seen once. The V call is TRBV28, the J call TRBJ1-1; possible D gene TRBD1, 6 bases. The TCR originated in a human donor who was the organ donor for an intestinal transplant. Material: unstimulated CD4+ T cells sorted from spleen or lymph node cells, obtained before transplant. The CDR3 nucleotides read TGTGCCAGCAGCCCATTGGGGGCGGAAAGGAACACTGAAGCTTTCTTT. Translation gives CASSPLGAERNTEAFF. The variable domain in full, with the rest retrieved from reference TRBV28 and TRBJ1-1, is DVKVTQSSRYLVKRTGEKVFLECVQDMDHENMFWYRQDPGLGLRLIYFSYDVKMKEKGDIPEGYSVSREKKERFSLILESASTNQTSMYLCASSPLGAERNTEAFFGQGTRLTVV.